This T cell receptor beta chain was sequenced in a study of T cells in Graves' hyperthyroidism and ophthalmopathy. Background on the study: Staff took peripheral blood when the initial diagnosis was made, before any treatment began.

Germline CDR1 MNHEY, CDR2 SVGAGI. Deletions cut 2 bases from V and 4 bases from J, with 5 bases between. The CDR3 loop spans 12 amino acids. RNA transcripts served as the template for amplifying TCR beta CDR3 regions. The TCR CDR3 first-round RT-PCR relied on the HTBI primer set. MiXCR was run by TCRdb on the multiplex PCR reads, yielding one entry per CDR3 protein. The table includes approximately 430,000 distinct CDR3 sequences, approximately 14% detected once. Study-level points and caveats: Ophthalmopathy was separated from stable hyperthyroidism by a 13 V-J model.

This clonotype was recorded many times. The antigen remains undetermined. Each 10 ml fresh peripheral blood draw supplied the PBMCs. The sample consisted of blood. The sequence came from a young woman with Graves' hyperthyroidism. The rearrangement joins TRBV6-5 to TRBJ1-2, with D possibly being TRBD1 (5 bases). As DNA, the CDR3 is TGTGCCAGCAGTTACGGGGCCTATGGCTACACCTTC. This gives the protein CASSYGAYGYTF.